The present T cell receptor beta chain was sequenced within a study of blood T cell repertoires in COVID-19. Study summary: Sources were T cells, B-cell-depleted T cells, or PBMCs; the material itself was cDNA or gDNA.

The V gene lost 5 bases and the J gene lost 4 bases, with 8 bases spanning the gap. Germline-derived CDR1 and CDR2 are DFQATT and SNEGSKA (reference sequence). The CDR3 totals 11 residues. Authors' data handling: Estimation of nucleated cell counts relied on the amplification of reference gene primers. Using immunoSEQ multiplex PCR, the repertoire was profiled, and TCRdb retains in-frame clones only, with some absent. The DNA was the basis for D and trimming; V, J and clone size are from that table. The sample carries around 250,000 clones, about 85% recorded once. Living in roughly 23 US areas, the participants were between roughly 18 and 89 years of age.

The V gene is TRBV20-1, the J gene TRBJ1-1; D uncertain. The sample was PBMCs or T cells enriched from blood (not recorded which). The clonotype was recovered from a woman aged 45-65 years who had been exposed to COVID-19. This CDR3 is CSASDTTEAFF. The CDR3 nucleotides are TGCAGTGCTTCCGACACCACTGAAGCTTTCTTT.